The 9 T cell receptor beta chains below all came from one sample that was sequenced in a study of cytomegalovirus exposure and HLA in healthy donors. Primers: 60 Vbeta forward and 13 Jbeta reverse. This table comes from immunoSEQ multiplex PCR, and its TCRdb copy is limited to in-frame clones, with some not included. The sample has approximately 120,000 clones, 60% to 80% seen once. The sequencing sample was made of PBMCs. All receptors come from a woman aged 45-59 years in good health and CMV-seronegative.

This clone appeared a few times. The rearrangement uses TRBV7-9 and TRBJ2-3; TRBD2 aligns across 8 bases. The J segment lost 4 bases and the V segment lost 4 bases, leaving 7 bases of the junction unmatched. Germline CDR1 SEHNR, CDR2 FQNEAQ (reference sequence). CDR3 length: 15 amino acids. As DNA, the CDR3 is TGTGCCAGCAGCTACAAGCGGGAGCGGGCAGATACGCAGTATTTT. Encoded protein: CASSYKRERADTQYF.

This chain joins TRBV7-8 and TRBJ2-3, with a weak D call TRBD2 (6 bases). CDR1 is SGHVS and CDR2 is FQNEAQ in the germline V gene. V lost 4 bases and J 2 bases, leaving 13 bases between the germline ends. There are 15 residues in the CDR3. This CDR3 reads CASSSGTANTDTQYF. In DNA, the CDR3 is TGTGCCAGCAGCTCAGGGACTGCTAACACAGATACGCAGTATTTT.

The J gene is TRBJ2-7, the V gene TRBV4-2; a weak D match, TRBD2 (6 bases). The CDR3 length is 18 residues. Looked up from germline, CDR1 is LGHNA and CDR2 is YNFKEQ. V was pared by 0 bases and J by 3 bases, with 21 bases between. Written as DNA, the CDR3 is TGTGCCAGCAGCCAAGATATCGGCGGTCTAGCGAGAGTCTACGAGCAGTACTTC. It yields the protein CASSQDIGGLARVYEQYF.

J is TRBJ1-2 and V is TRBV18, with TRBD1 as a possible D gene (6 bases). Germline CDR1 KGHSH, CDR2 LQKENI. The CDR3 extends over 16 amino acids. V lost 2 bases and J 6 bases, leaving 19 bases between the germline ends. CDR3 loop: CASSPGPIARTDGYTF. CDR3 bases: TGTGCCAGCTCACCAGGACCGATAGCCCGGACAGATGGCTACACCTTC.

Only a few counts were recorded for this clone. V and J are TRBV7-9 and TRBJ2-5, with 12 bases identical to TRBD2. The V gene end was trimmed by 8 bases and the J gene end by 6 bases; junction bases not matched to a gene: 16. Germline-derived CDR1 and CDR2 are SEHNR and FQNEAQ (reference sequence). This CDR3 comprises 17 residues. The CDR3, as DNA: TGTGCCAGCCTCCCCCCACGGAGACTAGCGGGAGCGAAGACCCAGTACTTC. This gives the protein CASLPPRRLAGAKTQYF.

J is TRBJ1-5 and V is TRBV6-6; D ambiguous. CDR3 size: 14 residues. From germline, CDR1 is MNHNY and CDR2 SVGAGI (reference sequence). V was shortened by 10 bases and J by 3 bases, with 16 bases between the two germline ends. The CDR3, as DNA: TGTGCCACCGAAAGCCCGGGGTACAATCAGCCCCAGCATTTT. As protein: CATESPGYNQPQHF.

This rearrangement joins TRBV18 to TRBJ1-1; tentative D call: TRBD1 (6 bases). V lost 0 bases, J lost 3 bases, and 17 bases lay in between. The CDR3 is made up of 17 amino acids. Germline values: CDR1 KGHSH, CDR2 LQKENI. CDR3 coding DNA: TGTGCCAGCTCACCACCCCGATGGGACACCGGGGACACTGAAGCTTTCTTT. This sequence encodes CASSPPRWDTGDTEAFF.

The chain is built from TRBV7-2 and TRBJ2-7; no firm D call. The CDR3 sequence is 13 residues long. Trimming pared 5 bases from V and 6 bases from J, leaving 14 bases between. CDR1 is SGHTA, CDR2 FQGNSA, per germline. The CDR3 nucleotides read TGTGCCAGCAGCCCGGAGTATTCACGCGAGCAGTACTTC. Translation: CASSPEYSREQYF.

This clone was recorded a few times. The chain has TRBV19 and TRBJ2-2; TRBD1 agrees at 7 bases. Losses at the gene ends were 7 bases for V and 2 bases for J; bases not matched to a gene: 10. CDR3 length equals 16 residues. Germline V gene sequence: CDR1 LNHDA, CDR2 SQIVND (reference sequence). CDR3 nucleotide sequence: TGTGCCAGTAAGGGGTCGACAGGGACCAACACCGGGGAGCTGTTTTTT. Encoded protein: CASKGSTGTNTGELFF.